This T cell receptor (beta chain) derives from a study of T-cell memory formation after mild COVID-19. Overall study results and limits: Cross-reactive memory appears to have joined, as suggested by some responding clones showing up in pre-infection memory.

The CDR3 is 13 amino acids. The ends were cut back, 4 bases at V and 9 bases at J, with 11 bases in the middle. CDR1 is SGHTS, CDR2 YDEGEE, per germline. The TCR alpha and TCR beta cDNA libraries, bearing sample barcodes and UMIs, were generated by 5'RACE using constant-segment primers. TCRdb re-called the 5' RACE reads through MiXCR, storing one row per CDR3 protein. This sample has more than 400,000 distinct CDR3 sequences, with roughly 20% found just once. This clonotype showed up just a few times. Antigen specificity is unknown. Source material: PBMCs or a T cell subset sorted from them (not recorded which). The chain carries TRBV5-8 and TRBJ1-6, with D possibly TRBD1 on 5 matching bases. The TCR sequence derives from an adult woman who had mild COVID-19 (a few samples of this study predate the infection). Cell type and time point are not known. CDR3 residues: CASSPVGGSPLHF. Written as DNA, the CDR3 is TGTGCCAGCAGCCCCGTGGGGGGTTCACCCCTCCACTTT.